This TCR beta chain was identified in a study of Ad26.COV2.S vaccination and SARS-CoV-2 variants. On the study more broadly: Recipients of Ad26.COV2.S got it intramuscularly, once or twice 56 days apart. Study findings and constraints: Placebo recipients had lower spike-specific TCR breadth than vaccine recipients.

This table comes from immunoSEQ multiplex PCR, and its TCRdb copy is limited to in-frame clones, with some not included. The sample lists over 400,000 clones; approximately 90% were seen once. Only one count was recorded for this clone. As yet, its antigen is unknown. Treatment specified: over 15 received Ad26.COV2.S at low or high dose, single or two shots; about five received placebo; per-sample allocation not given. It was on day 63 after the first vaccine or placebo injection that samples were taken. A Boston donor was an adult aged 18-55 years. Trimming shortened V by 7 bases and J by 1 base, and 21 bases separated the two germline ends. The CDR3 length is 17 residues. The germline V gene encodes CDR1 SGHTA and CDR2 FQGNSA.

The receptor was derived from a person between 18 and 65 years old who received the Ad26.COV2.S COVID-19 vaccine or a placebo. The source material was peripheral blood, sampled in a trial of Ad26.COV2.S vaccine versus placebo. The chain employs TRBV7-2 and TRBJ2-3, with D perhaps matching TRBD1 (6 bases). CDR3 region: CASTSPDSIYGTDTQYF. The CDR3 region has the DNA TGTGCCAGCACCTCTCCGGACAGCATTTACGGCACAGATACGCAGTATTTT.